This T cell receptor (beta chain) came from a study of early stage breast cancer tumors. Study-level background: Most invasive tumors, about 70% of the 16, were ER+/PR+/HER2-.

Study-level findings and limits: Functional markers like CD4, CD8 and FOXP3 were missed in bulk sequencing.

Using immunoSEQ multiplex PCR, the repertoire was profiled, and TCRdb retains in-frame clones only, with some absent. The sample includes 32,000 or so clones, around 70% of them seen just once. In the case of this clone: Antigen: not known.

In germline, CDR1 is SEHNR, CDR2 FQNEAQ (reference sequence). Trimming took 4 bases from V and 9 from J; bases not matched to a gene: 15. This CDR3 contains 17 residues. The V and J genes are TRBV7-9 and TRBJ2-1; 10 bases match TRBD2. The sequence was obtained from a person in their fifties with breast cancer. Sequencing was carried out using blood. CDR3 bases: TGTGCCAGCAGCTCGGACAGGGTGGCTAGCGGGAGAGTTGAGCAGTTCTTC. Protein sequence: CASSSDRVASGRVEQFF.